One and the same sample provided the 32 T cell receptor beta chains below, sequenced in a study of cytomegalovirus exposure and HLA in healthy donors. Primers included in the PCR were 60 Vbeta and 13 Jbeta primers. Measured with immunoSEQ multiplex PCR; TCRdb has only the in-frame clones, and not every one. The table lists around 110,000 clones, around three quarters of them singletons. Input material: PBMCs. These receptors were collected from a woman younger than 35 in good health and CMV-seropositive.

This clone occurred once. The rearrangement joins TRBV6-1 to TRBJ1-2; D unclear. Germline assignment: CDR1 MNHNS and CDR2 SASEGT. The CDR3 is made up of 15 amino acids. Trimming took off 4 bases at V and 6 bases at J, with 18 bases between the two ends. This CDR3 is CASSVIYAGADGYTF. CDR3 DNA: TGTGCCAGCAGTGTAATATACGCGGGCGCGGATGGCTACACCTTC.

Comment on this clone: The junction shows a germline mismatch at one end, possibly a read error. The chain employs TRBV6-1 and TRBJ2-7; tentatively, D is TRBD2 (6 bases). Germline CDR1 MNHNS, CDR2 SASEGT. The CDR3 runs to 13 residues. DNA of the CDR3: TGCGTCGGGAGAGGGCAATACTCCTACGAGCAGTACTTC. Residues: CVGRGQYSYEQYF.

This chain joins TRBV6-1 and TRBJ2-7, with TRBD2 as a possible D gene (6 bases). Looked up from germline, CDR1 is MNHNS and CDR2 is SASEGT. This CDR3 region has 15 residues. V lost 4 bases and J 0 bases, leaving 13 bases between the germline ends. CDR3 sequence: CASSGRDFSSYEQYF. In DNA, the CDR3 is TGTGCCAGCAGTGGCCGGGACTTCAGCTCCTACGAGCAGTACTTC.

The rearrangement uses TRBV5-1 and TRBJ1-1; D remains ambiguous. The germline V gene has CDR1 SGHRS and CDR2 YFSETQ. The CDR3 is 14 amino acids. V was trimmed by 2 bases and J by 0 bases, leaving 8 bases between them. The CDR3 DNA sequence: TGCGCCAGCAGCTTAGGAGGGATGAACACTGAAGCTTTCTTT. Protein product: CASSLGGMNTEAFF.

This sequence joins TRBV28 and TRBJ1-2; tentative D call: TRBD1 (6 bases). Germline V gene lookup returns CDR1 MDHEN and CDR2 SYDVKM. The CDR3 extends over 16 amino acids. Trimming removed 3 bases at V and 7 bases at J, with 21 bases between. As DNA, the CDR3 is TGTGCCAGCAGTTTGCGGGGGGGCAGGCATATCAGTGGCTACACCTTC. This translates into CASSLRGGRHISGYTF.

The gene calls are TRBV9 and TRBJ2-5, with 7 nucleotides matching TRBD2. This CDR3 has 15 amino acids. V lost 4 bases and J lost 6; bases outside the gene matches: 12. Germline V lookup: CDR1 SGDLS, CDR2 YYNGEE. This chain's CDR3 is CASSPSGLPGQTQYF. The CDR3, as DNA: TGTGCCAGCAGCCCTAGCGGACTACCCGGGCAGACCCAGTACTTC.

On this clone: This specimen includes other DNA sequences encoding the same CDR3. Written as DNA, the CDR3 is TGTGCCAGCAGCGTAACAGGAATGAACACTGAAGCTTTCTTT. It codes for CASSVTGMNTEAFF. The chain is built from TRBV9 and TRBJ1-1; D is perhaps TRBD1 (5 bases). Germline V gives CDR1 SGDLS, CDR2 YYNGEE. The CDR3 totals 14 residues. V was shortened by 1 base and J by 0 bases, with 7 bases between the two germline ends.

The chain carries TRBV5-6 and TRBJ1-1; D ambiguous. Deletions cut 4 bases from V and 4 bases from J, with 11 bases between. CDR1 is SGHDT, CDR2 YYEEEE, per germline. The CDR3 spans 13 residues. Here the CDR3 reads CASSPTRGTEAFF. Here the CDR3 DNA reads TGTGCCAGCAGCCCCACACGGGGCACTGAAGCTTTCTTT.

J is TRBJ2-5 and V is TRBV25-1; 7 bases line up with TRBD1. The V gene end was trimmed by 0 bases and the J gene end by 4 bases; junction bases not matched to a gene: 2. Germline V CDR1 and CDR2: MGHDK, SYGVNS. CDR3 length: 14 residues. The CDR3 protein is CASSEYNRGETQYF. In nucleotides, the CDR3 is TGTGCCAGCAGTGAATATAACAGGGGAGAGACCCAGTACTTC.

The V and J genes are TRBV6-1 and TRBJ1-1; D is unclear. Germline V gene sequence: CDR1 MNHNS, CDR2 SASEGT. With 3 bases removed from V and 6 bases from J, the gap between germline ends came to 8 bases. The CDR3 has 12 amino acids. Written as DNA, the CDR3 is TGTGCCAGCAGTGACGGCGGGCCTGAAGCTTTCTTT. This sequence encodes CASSDGGPEAFF.

The chain recombines TRBV30 with TRBJ2-3, with TRBD2 matching 7 bases. Trimming at V came to 1 base and at J to 2 bases, leaving 6 bases not matched to a gene. Germline assignment: CDR1 GTSNPN and CDR2 SVGIG (reference sequence). The CDR3 covers 15 residues. The CDR3 region is CAWSDREAFTDTQYF. CDR3 nucleotide sequence: TGTGCCTGGAGTGACCGGGAGGCCTTCACAGATACGCAGTATTTT.

V is TRBV19 and J is TRBJ2-7; TRBD1 is a possible D gene (5 bases). Trimming pared 1 base from V and 7 bases from J, leaving 8 bases between. Germline CDR1 reads LNHDA; CDR2 reads SQIVND (reference sequence). The length of the CDR3 is 12 residues. CDR3 bases: TGTGCCAGTAGTATAGGGTCAGGGGAGCAGTACTTC. Its protein is CASSIGSGEQYF.

The CDR3 protein is CASSLGGRADTQYF. The CDR3 DNA is TGTGCCAGCAGTTTGGGCGGGAGGGCGGATACGCAGTATTTT. The rearrangement joins TRBV6-5 to TRBJ2-3; 9 bases fit TRBD2. J was trimmed by 6 bases and V by 4 bases; bases with no gene match: 5. Germline V CDR1 and CDR2: MNHEY, SVGAGI. The CDR3 length is 14 residues.

The chain couples TRBV19 to TRBJ1-5; the D is unclear. The CDR3 extends over 12 amino acids. V lost 7 bases and J lost 3, with 7 bases in between. Germline V gene data show CDR1 as LNHDA and CDR2 as SQIVND (reference sequence). The DNA for the CDR3 is TGTGCCAGTAACGGTTACAATCAGCCCCAGCATTTT. This gives the protein CASNGYNQPQHF.

The chain uses TRBV4-1 and TRBJ1-4; a possible D gene is TRBD1 (5 bases). CDR3 length: 14 amino acids. Trimming shortened V by 4 bases and J by 8 bases, and 14 bases separated the two germline ends. CDR1 MGHRA and CDR2 YSYEKL come from the germline V gene. The CDR3 loop reads CASSREGLREKLFF. As DNA, the CDR3 is TGCGCCAGCAGCCGAGAGGGACTGAGAGAAAAACTGTTTTTT.

The sample holds one count of this clone. V gene TRBV18 combines with J gene TRBJ2-7; the match to TRBD1 covers 12 bases. The germline CDR1 and CDR2 sequences are KGHSH and LQKENI. The CDR3 is made up of 16 amino acids. V lost 5 bases and J lost 5; bases outside the gene matches: 10. The CDR3 reads CASSSRPGQGANEQYF. CDR3 DNA sequence: TGTGCCAGCTCATCCCGACCGGGACAGGGGGCCAACGAGCAGTACTTC.

The CDR3 coding sequence is TGTGCCACCAGCAGAGCAACAGGGATGGGCAATCAGCCCCAGCATTTT. Its translation: CATSRATGMGNQPQHF. The chain employs TRBV15 and TRBJ1-5; tentative D call: TRBD1 (6 bases). Germline loops: CDR1 LNHNV, CDR2 YYDKDF (reference sequence). CDR3 length: 16 amino acids. Trimming removed 1 base from V and 2 bases from J, with 12 bases in between.

The chain has TRBV21-1 and TRBJ2-7; the table assigns TRBD1, which was not confirmed against the DNA. TRBV21-1 is classified as a pseudogene. The CDR3 consists of 15 residues. The CDR3 sequence is CASSNGDRRVYEQYF. The CDR3 nucleotides read TGTGCCAGCAGCAACGGGGACAGGAGGGTCTACGAGCAGTACTTC.

Here the CDR3 reads CASSLMTGSTEAFF. In DNA, the CDR3 is TGTGCCAGCAGCTTAATGACAGGGAGCACTGAAGCTTTCTTT. The chain links TRBV11-1 to TRBJ1-1, with 7 bases aligning to TRBD1. Trimming cost V 2 bases and J 4 bases; bases outside gene matches: 4. The CDR3 is 14 amino acids. Germline V gene data show CDR1 as SGHAT and CDR2 as FQDESV (reference sequence).

V usage is TRBV5-1 and J usage is TRBJ2-7; 10 nucleotides agree with TRBD1. The V and J ends lost 4 bases and 6 bases, in that order; junction bases with no gene match: 10. The CDR3 is 15 amino acids. Germline assignment: CDR1 SGHRS and CDR2 YFSETQ. The CDR3 sequence is CASSHRTGGRVEQYF. The CDR3 coding sequence is TGCGCCAGCAGCCACAGGACAGGGGGTAGAGTCGAGCAGTACTTC.

The chain recombines TRBV7-9 with TRBJ1-1; D is uncertain. Per the germline V gene, CDR1 is SEHNR and CDR2 is FQNEAQ (reference sequence). V lost 3 bases and J lost 7, with 3 bases in between. The CDR3 extends over 10 amino acids. CDR3 in amino acids: CASSFNEAFF. The DNA for the CDR3 is TGTGCCAGCAGCTTTAATGAAGCTTTCTTT.

V and J are TRBV4-1 and TRBJ2-1; 8 positions agree with TRBD2. The trim removed 2 bases at V and 4 bases at J, leaving 10 bases unmatched. The CDR3 has 17 amino acids. Germline V CDR1 and CDR2: MGHRA, YSYEKL. As DNA, the CDR3 is TGCGCCAGCAGCCAAAATGAGAGAACTAGCGGATACAATGAGCAGTTCTTC. Translating it yields CASSQNERTSGYNEQFF.

This clone was observed a few times. One junction end disagrees with the germline gene, perhaps due to a read error. This rearrangement joins TRBV11-2 to TRBJ2-7; 12 bases line up with TRBD1. Germline V gives CDR1 SGHAT, CDR2 FQNNGV. This CDR3 has 14 amino acids. CDR3 region: CASSLQGQGASAHF. The CDR3 DNA reads as TGTGCCAGCAGCTTACAGGGACAGGGGGCCTCAGCTCACTTC.

This clone has a handful of counts. The rearrangement links TRBV13 to TRBJ2-1; 11 bases match TRBD1. J gave up 8 bases and V 3 bases, and 3 bases lay outside the gene matches. This CDR3 has 14 amino acids. CDR1 and CDR2 (germline): PRHDT, FYEKMQ (reference sequence). The CDR3: CASSFGTGGDEQFF. The CDR3 bases are TGTGCCAGCAGCTTCGGGACAGGGGGGGATGAGCAGTTCTTC.

The chain links TRBV7-9 to TRBJ1-5, with a possible D match to TRBD1 (6 bases). The CDR3 covers 17 residues. Deletions cut 4 bases from V and 0 bases from J, with 16 bases between. Germline V gene data show CDR1 as SEHNR and CDR2 as FQNEAQ (reference sequence). In DNA, the CDR3 is TGTGCCAGCAGCTCAATCCCCACAGGGTTTAGCAATCAGCCCCAGCATTTT. Protein product: CASSSIPTGFSNQPQHF.

This chain uses TRBV5-1 with TRBJ2-7, with TRBD1 matching 7 bases. CDR3 size: 14 residues. V was pared by 1 base and J by 0 bases, with 1 base of the junction left unmatched. Germline V CDR1 and CDR2: SGHRS, YFSETQ. For the CDR3, the DNA is TGCGCCAGCAGCTTGAACAGGGGCTCCTACGAGCAGTACTTC. Translating gives CASSLNRGSYEQYF.

This rearrangement joins TRBV9 to TRBJ2-1, with 7 bases aligning to TRBD2. This CDR3 region has 17 residues. Germline trimming cut 3 bases from V and 0 bases from J; bases unmatched to any gene: 9. Germline-derived CDR1 and CDR2 are SGDLS and YYNGEE. The CDR3 DNA is TGTGCCAGCAGCGCAAGCGGGGACTCGAGCTCCTACAATGAGCAGTTCTTC. Amino acids: CASSASGDSSSYNEQFF.

V is TRBV10-1 and J is TRBJ2-1, with 15 bases fitting TRBD2. The V segment lost 3 bases and the J segment 5 bases; nucleotides outside the gene matches: 8. The CDR3 totals 18 residues. Germline V gene lookup returns CDR1 WNHNN and CDR2 SYGVQD (reference sequence). CDR3 sequence: CASSDTGTSGRLDNEQFF. CDR3 sequence (DNA): TGCGCCAGCAGTGACACCGGGACTAGCGGGAGGTTAGACAATGAGCAGTTCTTC.

This chain joins TRBV2 and TRBJ2-7, with 12 bases matching TRBD2. The CDR3 extends over 14 amino acids. Germline trimming cut 5 bases from V and 5 bases from J; bases unmatched to any gene: 4. Germline CDR1 SNHLY, CDR2 FYNNEI. The CDR3, as DNA: TGTGCCAGCAGTCGACTAGCGGGAGCCAACGAGCAGTACTTC. This translates into CASSRLAGANEQYF.

The CDR3 nucleotides read TGCGCCAGCAGCCAAGCGGGTAGTCGTAGCACAGATACGCAGTATTTT. Translation: CASSQAGSRSTDTQYF. The chain joins TRBV4-1 to TRBJ2-3; D is unresolved. The length of the CDR3 is 16 residues. Deletions cut 1 base from V and 0 bases from J, with 11 bases between. The germline CDR1 and CDR2 sequences are MGHRA and YSYEKL.

DNA of the CDR3: TGTGCCAGCAGCCAAGATCCGGGGTCTGAAGCTTTCTTT. Its translation: CASSQDPGSEAFF. The J gene is TRBJ1-1, the V gene TRBV14; no clear D gene. CDR3 size: 13 residues. Germline V gene lookup returns CDR1 SGHDN and CDR2 FVKESK. Between the trimmed V and J ends, which lost 0 bases and 6 bases, there was a span of 8 bases.

The chain's CDR3 is CASSSLLGLVLDEQFF. Here the CDR3 DNA reads TGTGCCAGCAGTTCCCTATTGGGACTAGTACTCGATGAGCAGTTCTTC. The V and J genes are TRBV27 and TRBJ2-1, with TRBD2 matching over 8 bases. The junction had 13 bases not matched to a gene; V was cut back by 4 bases and J by 8 bases. Germline loops: CDR1 MNHEY, CDR2 SMNVEV (reference sequence). This CDR3 spans 16 amino acids.